This is a list of T cell receptor beta chains from one sample in a study of TIL therapy for anti-PD-1-resistant metastatic lung cancer. Profiling relied on immunoSEQ multiplex PCR, and the TCRdb table lists in-frame clones only, not all of them. The sample has approximately 23,000 clones, approximately 57% seen once; the top ten hold about 15%. Sequences were derived from tumor tissue, sampled at baseline. The receptors derive from a woman aged 30-85 years with non-small cell lung cancer. Both conserved end residues are part of each CDR3. D genes are given only for firm matches. The size of a clone is reported for some rows only, either as once, few or many, or as a class for expanded clones.

v_call: TRBV4-2; clone_size: few; j_call: TRBJ1-1; cdr3_length: 14; d_call: NA; cdr3_nt: TGTGCCAGCAGCCAAGAGGTGGTGAACACTGAAGCTTTCTTT; cdr3_aa: CASSQEVVNTEAFF
v_call: TRBV10-2; clone_size: NA; j_call: TRBJ2-5; cdr3_length: 12; d_call: NA; cdr3_nt: TGCGCCAGCAGTGAGTTTAAGGAGACCCAGTACTTC; cdr3_aa: CASSEFKETQYF
v_call: TRBV7-8; clone_size: NA; j_call: TRBJ1-2; cdr3_length: 16; d_call: TRBD1; cdr3_nt: TGTGCCAGTATACCGGACAGGGGTTTGAGGTCCTATGGCTACACCTTC; cdr3_aa: CASIPDRGLRSYGYTF
v_call: TRBV20-1; clone_size: NA; j_call: TRBJ2-7; cdr3_length: 11; d_call: NA; cdr3_nt: TGCAGTGCCGCGGGACAGCGGGAGCAGTACTTC; cdr3_aa: CSAAGQREQYF
v_call: TRBV23-1; clone_size: NA; j_call: TRBJ2-2; cdr3_length: 15; d_call: TRBD2; cdr3_nt: TGCGCCAGCAGTGGGAGGCGGGAGGACACCGGGGAGCTGTTTTTT; cdr3_aa: CASSGRREDTGELFF
v_call: TRBV6-5; clone_size: medium-sized; j_call: TRBJ1-4; cdr3_length: 11; d_call: NA; cdr3_nt: TGTGCCAGCAGTTATTTAGACGAACTGTTTTTT; cdr3_aa: CASSYLDELFF
v_call: TRBV5-1; clone_size: NA; j_call: TRBJ1-5; cdr3_length: 14; d_call: TRBD1; cdr3_nt: TGCGCCAGCAGCGCAGGGACAGGGGGCGCGACCCAGCATTTT; cdr3_aa: CASSAGTGGATQHF
v_call: TRBV7-8; clone_size: NA; j_call: TRBJ2-3; cdr3_length: 15; d_call: NA; cdr3_nt: TGTGCCAGCAGCTTAAGGTGGCGGGGCACAGATACGCAGTATTTT; cdr3_aa: CASSLRWRGTDTQYF
v_call: TRBV20-1; clone_size: few; j_call: TRBJ2-1; cdr3_length: 11; d_call: NA; cdr3_nt: TGCAGTGCTACTAGTGGCGATGAGCAGTTCTTC; cdr3_aa: CSATSGDEQFF
v_call: TRBV28; clone_size: NA; j_call: TRBJ2-5; cdr3_length: 11; d_call: NA; cdr3_nt: TGTGCCAGCAGTTTATTAGAGACCCAGTACTTC; cdr3_aa: CASSLLETQYF
v_call: TRBV9; clone_size: NA; j_call: TRBJ2-1; cdr3_length: 15; d_call: NA; cdr3_nt: TGTGCCAGCAGCGTAGGGGAAGGGGGAGGCAATGAGCAGTTCTTC; cdr3_aa: CASSVGEGGGNEQFF
v_call: TRBV5-8; clone_size: NA; j_call: TRBJ2-3; cdr3_length: 17; d_call: TRBD2; cdr3_nt: TGTGCCAGCAGCTTGGGACTAGCGGGGGTCAGGGCAGATACGCAGTATTTT; cdr3_aa: CASSLGLAGVRADTQYF
v_call: TRBV4-2; clone_size: few; j_call: TRBJ2-1; cdr3_length: 14; d_call: NA; cdr3_nt: TGTGCCAGCAGCCAAGATGTTGGCCACAATGAGCAGTTCTTC; cdr3_aa: CASSQDVGHNEQFF
v_call: TRBV30; clone_size: medium-sized; j_call: TRBJ2-3; cdr3_length: 17; d_call: TRBD2; cdr3_nt: TGTGCCTGGAGTATGTTAGCGGGGAATCCTACCGCAGATACGCAGTATTTT; cdr3_aa: CAWSMLAGNPTADTQYF
v_call: TRBV6-5; clone_size: NA; j_call: TRBJ1-4; cdr3_length: 13; d_call: NA; cdr3_nt: TGTGCCAGCTGGGCCGGGACTCTTGAGGGACTGTTTTTT; cdr3_aa: CASWAGTLEGLFF
v_call: TRBV7-6; clone_size: few; j_call: TRBJ2-1; cdr3_length: 15; d_call: NA; cdr3_nt: TGTGCCAGCAGCTTACGCCATGCAGGCCCCTATGAGCAGTTCTTC; cdr3_aa: CASSLRHAGPYEQFF